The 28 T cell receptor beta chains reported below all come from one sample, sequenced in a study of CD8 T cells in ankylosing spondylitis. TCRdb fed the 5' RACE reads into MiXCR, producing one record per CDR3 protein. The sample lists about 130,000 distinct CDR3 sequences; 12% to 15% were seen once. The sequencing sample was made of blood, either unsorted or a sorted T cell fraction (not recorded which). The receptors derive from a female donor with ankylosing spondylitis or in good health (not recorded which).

CDR3 loop: CSANQQGRNQPQHF. For the CDR3, the DNA is TGCAGTGCCAACCAACAGGGTAGGAATCAGCCCCAGCATTTT. The V gene is TRBV20-1, the J gene TRBJ1-5; perhaps TRBD1 as D (6 bases). The length of the CDR3 is 14 residues. Germline V gives CDR1 DFQATT, CDR2 SNEGSKA (reference sequence). The ends were cut back, 6 bases at V and 4 bases at J, with 16 bases in the middle.

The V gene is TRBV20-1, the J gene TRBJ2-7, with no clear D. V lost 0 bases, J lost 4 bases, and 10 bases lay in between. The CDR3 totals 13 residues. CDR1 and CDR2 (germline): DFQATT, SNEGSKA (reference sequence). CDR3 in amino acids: CSAREDTLYEQYF. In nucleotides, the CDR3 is TGCAGTGCTAGAGAAGACACACTATACGAGCAGTACTTC.

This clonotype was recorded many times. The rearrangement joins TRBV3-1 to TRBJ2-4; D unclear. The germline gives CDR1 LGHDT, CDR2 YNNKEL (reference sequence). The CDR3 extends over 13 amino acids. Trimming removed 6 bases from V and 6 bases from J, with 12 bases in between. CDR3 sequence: CASSLLTLNIQYF. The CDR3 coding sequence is TGTGCCAGCAGTCTCTTAACGTTAAACATTCAGTACTTC.

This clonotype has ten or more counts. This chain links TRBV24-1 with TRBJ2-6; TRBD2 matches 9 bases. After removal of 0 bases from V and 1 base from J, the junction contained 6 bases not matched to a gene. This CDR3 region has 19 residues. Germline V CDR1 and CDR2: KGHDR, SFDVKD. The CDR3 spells CATSDLSSGSSSGANVLTF. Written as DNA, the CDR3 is TGTGCCACCAGTGATTTGAGTAGCGGGAGTTCGTCTGGGGCCAACGTCCTGACTTTC.

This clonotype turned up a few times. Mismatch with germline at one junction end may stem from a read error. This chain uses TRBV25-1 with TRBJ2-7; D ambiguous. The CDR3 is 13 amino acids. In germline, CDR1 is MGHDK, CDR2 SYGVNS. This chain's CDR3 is CASSGQVSAIWNF. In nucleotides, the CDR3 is TGTGCCAGCAGTGGCCAAGTCTCCGCGATCTGGAACTTC.

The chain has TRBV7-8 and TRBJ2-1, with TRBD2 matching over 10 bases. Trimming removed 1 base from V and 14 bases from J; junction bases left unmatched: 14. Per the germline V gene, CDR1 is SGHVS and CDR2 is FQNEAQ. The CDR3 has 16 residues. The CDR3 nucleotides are TGTGCCAGCAGCTTAGGATCCCTAGCGGGAGTTCGGGTTGAGTTCTTC. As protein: CASSLGSLAGVRVEFF.

This CDR3 is CASSTRTGIEKLFF. CDR3 bases: TGTGCCAGCAGCACACGGACAGGGATCGAAAAACTGTTTTTT. The chain employs TRBV7-8 and TRBJ1-4; 8 nucleotides line up with TRBD1. Germline values: CDR1 SGHVS, CDR2 FQNEAQ. Germline trimming cut 5 bases from V and 8 bases from J; bases unmatched to any gene: 7. This CDR3 contains 14 residues.

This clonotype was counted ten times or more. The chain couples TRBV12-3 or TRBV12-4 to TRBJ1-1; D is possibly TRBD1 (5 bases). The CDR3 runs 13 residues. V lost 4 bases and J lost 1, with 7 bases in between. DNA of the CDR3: TGTGCCAGCAGTTGGGGGAGGAACACTGAAGCTTTCTTT. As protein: CASSWGRNTEAFF.

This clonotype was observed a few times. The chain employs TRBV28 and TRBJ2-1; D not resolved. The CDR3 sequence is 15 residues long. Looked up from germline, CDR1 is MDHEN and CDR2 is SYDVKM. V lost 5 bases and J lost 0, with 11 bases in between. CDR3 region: CASSLKRDSYNEQFF. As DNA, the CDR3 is TGTGCCAGCAGTCTTAAGCGTGACTCCTACAATGAGCAGTTCTTC.

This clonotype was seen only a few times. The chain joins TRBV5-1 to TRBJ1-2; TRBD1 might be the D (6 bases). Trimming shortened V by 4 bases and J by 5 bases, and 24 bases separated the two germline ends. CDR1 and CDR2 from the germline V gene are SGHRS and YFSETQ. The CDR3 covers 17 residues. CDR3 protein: CASSTVSYREDLYGYTF. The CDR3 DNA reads TGCGCCAGCAGCACGGTTTCATACAGGGAAGACTTATATGGCTACACCTTC.

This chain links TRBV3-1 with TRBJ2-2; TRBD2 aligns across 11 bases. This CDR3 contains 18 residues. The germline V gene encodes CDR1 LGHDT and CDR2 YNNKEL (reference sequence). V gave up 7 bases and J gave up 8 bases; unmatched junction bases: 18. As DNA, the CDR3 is TGTGCCAGCACCCCCTTCTCCACTAGCGGGGGACTCTCTGGGGAGCTGTTTTTT. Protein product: CASTPFSTSGGLSGELFF. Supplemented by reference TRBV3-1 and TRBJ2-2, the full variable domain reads DTAVSQTPKYLVTQMGNDKSIKCEQNLGHDTMYWYKQDSKKFLKIMFSYNNKELIINETVPNRFSPKSPDKAHLNLHINSLELGDSAVYFCASTPFSTSGGLSGELFFGEGSRLTVL.

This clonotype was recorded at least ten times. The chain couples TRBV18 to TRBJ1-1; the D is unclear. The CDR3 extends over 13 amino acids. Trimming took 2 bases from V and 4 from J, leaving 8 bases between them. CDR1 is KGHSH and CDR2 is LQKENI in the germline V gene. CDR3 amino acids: CASSPKDGTEAFF. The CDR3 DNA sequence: TGTGCCAGCTCACCAAAAGACGGCACTGAAGCTTTCTTT.

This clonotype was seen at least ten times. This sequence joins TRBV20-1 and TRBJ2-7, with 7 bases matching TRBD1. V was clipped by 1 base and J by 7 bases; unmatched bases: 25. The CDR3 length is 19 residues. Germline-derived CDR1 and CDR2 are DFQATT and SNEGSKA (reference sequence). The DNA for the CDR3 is TGCAGTGCTAGAGCCCGAGTGGGGGTGGGAACAGGGGCGCTAGGAGAGCAGTACTTC. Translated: CSARARVGVGTGALGEQYF.

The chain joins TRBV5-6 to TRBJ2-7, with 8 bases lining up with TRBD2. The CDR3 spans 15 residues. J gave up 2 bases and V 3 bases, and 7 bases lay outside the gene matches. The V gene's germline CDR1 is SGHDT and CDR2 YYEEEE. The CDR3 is CASSWSAGVTYEQYF. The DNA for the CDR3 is TGTGCCAGCAGCTGGTCAGCGGGGGTTACCTACGAGCAGTACTTC.

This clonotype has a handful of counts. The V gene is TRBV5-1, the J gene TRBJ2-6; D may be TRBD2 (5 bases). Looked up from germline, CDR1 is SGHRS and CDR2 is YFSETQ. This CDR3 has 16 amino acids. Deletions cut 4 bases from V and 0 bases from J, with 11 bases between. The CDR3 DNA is TGCGCCAGCAGCCCGGACGGGAACTCTGGGGCCAACGTCCTGACTTTC. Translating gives CASSPDGNSGANVLTF.

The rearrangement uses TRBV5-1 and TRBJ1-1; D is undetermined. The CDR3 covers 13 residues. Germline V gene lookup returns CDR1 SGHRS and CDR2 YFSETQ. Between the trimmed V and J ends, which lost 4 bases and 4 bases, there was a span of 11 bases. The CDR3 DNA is TGCGCCAGCAGCCCTGTGGCAGGCACTGAAGCTTTCTTT. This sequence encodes CASSPVAGTEAFF.

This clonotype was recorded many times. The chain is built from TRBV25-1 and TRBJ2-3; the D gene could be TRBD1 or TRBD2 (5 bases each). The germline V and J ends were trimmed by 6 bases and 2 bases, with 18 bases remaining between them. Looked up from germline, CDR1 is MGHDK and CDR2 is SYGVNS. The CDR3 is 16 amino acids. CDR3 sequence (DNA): TGTGCCAGCAGCGGGATCCCGGGGACCATCACAGATACGCAGTATTTT. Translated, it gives CASSGIPGTITDTQYF. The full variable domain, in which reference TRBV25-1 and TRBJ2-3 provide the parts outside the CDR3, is EADIYQTPRYLVIGTGKKITLECSQTMGHDKMYWYQQDPGMELHLIHYSYGVNSTEKGDLSSESTVSRIRTEHFPLTLESARPSHTSQYLCASSGIPGTITDTQYFGPGTRLTVL.

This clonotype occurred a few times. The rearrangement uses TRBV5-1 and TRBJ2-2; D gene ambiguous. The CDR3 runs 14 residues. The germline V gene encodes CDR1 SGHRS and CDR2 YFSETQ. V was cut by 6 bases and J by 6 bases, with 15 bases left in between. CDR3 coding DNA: TGCGCCAGCACCCCTCCGTGGGGTGCCGGGGAGCTGTTTTTT. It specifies CASTPPWGAGELFF. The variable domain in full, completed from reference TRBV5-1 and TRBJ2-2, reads KAGVTQTPRYLIKTRGQQVTLSCSPISGHRSVSWYQQTPGQGLQFLFEYFSETQRNKGNFPGRFSGRQFSNSRSEMNVSTLELGDSALYLCASTPPWGAGELFFGEGSRLTVL.

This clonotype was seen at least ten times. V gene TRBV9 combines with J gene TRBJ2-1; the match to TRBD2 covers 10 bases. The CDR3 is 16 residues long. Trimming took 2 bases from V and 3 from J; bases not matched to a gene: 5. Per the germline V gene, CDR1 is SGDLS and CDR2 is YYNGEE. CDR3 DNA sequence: TGTGCCAGCAGCGTGGCTAGCGGGGGTGGCTACAATGAGCAGTTCTTC. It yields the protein CASSVASGGGYNEQFF.

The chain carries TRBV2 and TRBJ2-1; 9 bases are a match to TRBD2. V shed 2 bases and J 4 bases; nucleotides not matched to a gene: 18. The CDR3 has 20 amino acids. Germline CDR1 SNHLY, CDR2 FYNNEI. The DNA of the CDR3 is TGTGCCAGCAGTGAAAGGGGTTCCCCTGCCGGGACTAGCCTTTACAATGAGCAGTTCTTC. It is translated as CASSERGSPAGTSLYNEQFF.

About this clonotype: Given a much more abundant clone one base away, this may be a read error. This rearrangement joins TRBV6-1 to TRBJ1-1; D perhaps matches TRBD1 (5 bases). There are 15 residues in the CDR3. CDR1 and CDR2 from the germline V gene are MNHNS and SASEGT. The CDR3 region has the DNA TGTGCCAGCGGCAGGGTTTGGGACGTAAACACTGAAACTTTCTTT. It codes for CASGRVWDVNTETFF.

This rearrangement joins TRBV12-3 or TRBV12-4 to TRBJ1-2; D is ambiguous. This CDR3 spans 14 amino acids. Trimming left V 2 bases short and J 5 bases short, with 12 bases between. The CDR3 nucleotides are TGTGCCAGCAGTTTACCAGGCGGAGGGTATGGCTACACCTTC. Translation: CASSLPGGGYGYTF.

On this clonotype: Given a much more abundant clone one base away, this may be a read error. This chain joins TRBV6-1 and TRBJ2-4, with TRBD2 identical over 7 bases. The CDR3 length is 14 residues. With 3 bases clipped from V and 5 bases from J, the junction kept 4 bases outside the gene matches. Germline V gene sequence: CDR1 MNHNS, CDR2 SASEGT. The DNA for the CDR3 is TGTGCCAGCAGTGAGAGCGGGGAGGAAAACATTCAGTACTTC. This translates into CASSESGEENIQYF.

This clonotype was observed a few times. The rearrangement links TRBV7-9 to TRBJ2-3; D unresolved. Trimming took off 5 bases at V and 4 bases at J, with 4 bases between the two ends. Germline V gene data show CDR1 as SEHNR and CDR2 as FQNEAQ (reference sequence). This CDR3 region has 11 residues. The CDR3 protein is CASSRADTQYF. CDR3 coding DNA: TGTGCCAGCAGCCGAGCAGATACGCAGTATTTT.

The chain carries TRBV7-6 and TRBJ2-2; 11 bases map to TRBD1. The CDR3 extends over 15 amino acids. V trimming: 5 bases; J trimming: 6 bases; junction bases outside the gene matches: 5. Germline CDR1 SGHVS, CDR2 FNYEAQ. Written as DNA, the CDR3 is TGTGCCAGCAGCCGCGGGACAGGGGGGGCCGGGGAGCTGTTTTTT. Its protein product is CASSRGTGGAGELFF.

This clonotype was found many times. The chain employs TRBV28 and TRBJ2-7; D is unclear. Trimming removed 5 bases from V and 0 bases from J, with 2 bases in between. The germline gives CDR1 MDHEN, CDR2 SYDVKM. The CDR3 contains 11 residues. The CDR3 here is CASSTSYEQYF. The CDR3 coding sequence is TGTGCCAGCAGTACCTCCTACGAGCAGTACTTC.

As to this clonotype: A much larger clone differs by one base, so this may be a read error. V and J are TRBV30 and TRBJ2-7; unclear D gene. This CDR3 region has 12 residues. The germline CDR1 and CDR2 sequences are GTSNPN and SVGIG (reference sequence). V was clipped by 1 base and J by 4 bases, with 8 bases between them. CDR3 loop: CAWSATQYEQYF. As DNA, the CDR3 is TGTGCCTGGAGTGCTACCCAATACGAGCAGTACTTC. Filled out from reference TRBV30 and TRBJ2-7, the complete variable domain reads SQTIHQWPATLVQPVGSPLSLECTVEGTSNPNLYWYRQAAGRGLQLLFYSVGIGQISSEVPQNLSASRPQDRQFILSSKKLLLSDSGFYLCAWSATQYEQYFGPGTRLTVT.

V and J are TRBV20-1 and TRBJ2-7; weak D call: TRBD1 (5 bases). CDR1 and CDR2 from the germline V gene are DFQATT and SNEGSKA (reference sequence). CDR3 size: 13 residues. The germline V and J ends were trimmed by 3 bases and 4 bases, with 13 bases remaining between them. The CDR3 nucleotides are TGCAGTGCTAGGAGAACCCAGGGTTACGAGCAGTACTTC. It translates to CSARRTQGYEQYF.